Following are 14 T cell receptor beta chains from one sample sequenced in a study of Ad26.COV2.S vaccination and SARS-CoV-2 variants listed by TCRdb under 2021. The library was built by means of the immunoSEQ multiplex PCR assay. TCRdb limited this immuneACCESS table to in-frame rearrangements with V and J called. A share of clones is missing; checked studies link under half to unresolved V genes, and the rest is unexplained. The sample table records approximately 250,000 clones; around nine tenths of these occur just once. Under 3% of the sample belongs to the ten largest clones. What this sample's treatment or condition label stands for: about 20 received Ad26.COV2.S at low or high dose, single or two shots; several received placebo; per-sample allocation not given. Repertoires of vaccine and placebo recipients were sequenced from samples taken on day 63 after the first injection. The material was peripheral blood, obtained in a trial of Ad26.COV2.S vaccine versus placebo. Source of these receptors: a person between 18 and 60 years old who received the Ad26.COV2.S COVID-19 vaccine or a placebo.

The rearrangement links TRBV2 to TRBJ1-1; the D is unclear. CDR3 length equals 13 residues. Trimming stripped 1 base from V and 4 bases from J, with 7 bases between. Looked up from germline, CDR1 is SNHLY and CDR2 is FYNNEI. CDR3 sequence (DNA): TGTGCCAGCAGTGAAGTGGAGGGCACTGAAGCTTTCTTT. This codes for CASSEVEGTEAFF.

This chain links TRBV7-2 with TRBJ1-2; 9 bases match TRBD1. With V trimmed by 1 base and J by 6 bases, 9 bases remained unmatched. The CDR3 has 16 residues. The germline CDR1 and CDR2 sequences are SGHTA and FQGNSA. The CDR3 protein is CASSLVATGGRDGYTF. CDR3 DNA: TGTGCCAGCAGCTTAGTAGCGACAGGGGGACGGGATGGCTACACCTTC.

Only one count was recorded for this clone. The chain links TRBV28 to TRBJ2-7, with TRBD2 matching over 7 bases. The CDR3 runs 16 residues. Germline CDR1 reads MDHEN; CDR2 reads SYDVKM. After removal of 3 bases from V and 0 bases from J, the junction contained 8 bases not matched to a gene. The CDR3 reads CASSFSRGLSSYEQYF. In nucleotides, the CDR3 is TGTGCCAGCAGTTTTTCGCGGGGGTTAAGCTCCTACGAGCAGTACTTC.

The chain is built from TRBV5-6 and TRBJ1-2; D possibly corresponds to TRBD1 (6 bases). The length of the CDR3 is 14 residues. The V end was cut by 0 bases, the J end by 4 bases, with 10 bases between. Germline values: CDR1 SGHDT, CDR2 YYEEEE. CDR3 residues: CASSLGNRAYGYTF. CDR3 DNA sequence: TGTGCCAGCAGCTTGGGGAACAGGGCCTATGGCTACACCTTC.

In nucleotides, the CDR3 is TGTGCCAGCAGTCAGAACAGGGGGCTTTACGAGCAGTACTTC. Amino acid sequence: CASSQNRGLYEQYF. The rearrangement joins TRBV27 to TRBJ2-7; 9 bases map to TRBD1. CDR3 length: 14 residues. With 5 bases clipped from V and 4 bases from J, the junction kept 6 bases outside the gene matches. Germline V gene sequence: CDR1 MNHEY, CDR2 SMNVEV (reference sequence).

V and J are TRBV11-1 and TRBJ2-1, with a weak D call TRBD1 (5 bases). Germline CDR1 is SGHAT and CDR2 is FQDESV (reference sequence). Trimming shortened V by 4 bases and J by 6 bases, and 10 bases separated the two germline ends. The CDR3 loop spans 13 amino acids. The CDR3 nucleotides are TGTGCCAGCAGCTCCTCTAGGGGCAATGAGCAGTTCTTC. Amino acid sequence: CASSSSRGNEQFF. Full variable domain (rest looked up from reference TRBV11-1 and TRBJ2-1): EAEVAQSPRYKITEKSQAVAFWCDPISGHATLYWYRQILGQGPELLVQFQDESVVDDSQLPKDRFSAERLKGVDSTLKIQPAELGDSAMYLCASSSSRGNEQFFGPGTRLTVL.

The CDR3 nucleotides are TGTGCCAGCAGCGTAAGGACTAGCGCCGGCAATGAGCAGTTCTTC. Amino acid sequence: CASSVRTSAGNEQFF. The chain has TRBV9 and TRBJ2-1; 9 nucleotides agree with TRBD2. This CDR3 is built from 15 residues. Germline V gene sequence: CDR1 SGDLS, CDR2 YYNGEE. Losses at the gene ends were 1 base for V and 6 bases for J; bases not matched to a gene: 5.

Concerning this clone: This sample also contains other DNA sequences that code for the same CDR3. The chain links TRBV19 to TRBJ1-2; tentative D call: TRBD1 (6 bases). Trimming left V 6 bases short and J 2 bases short, with 13 bases between. Germline CDR1 is LNHDA and CDR2 is SQIVND (reference sequence). This CDR3 has 14 residues. The chain's CDR3 is CASSWSGTNYGYTF. The CDR3 DNA is TGTGCCAGTAGCTGGTCCGGGACAAACTATGGCTACACCTTC.

This clone has just a few counts. The genes are TRBV19 and TRBJ1-3, with no clear D. The CDR3 runs to 16 residues. Looked up from germline, CDR1 is LNHDA and CDR2 is SQIVND (reference sequence). The ends were cut back, 3 bases at V and 1 base at J, with 13 bases in the middle. The CDR3 DNA reads TGTGCCAGTAGTATCAAGTCTGCGAGATCTGGAAACACCATATATTTT. This codes for CASSIKSARSGNTIYF. The whole variable domain, remainder taken from reference TRBV19 and TRBJ1-3, is DGGITQSPKYLFRKEGQNVTLSCEQNLNHDAMYWYRQDPGQGLRLIYYSQIVNDFQKGDIAEGYSVSREKKESFPLTVTSAQKNPTAFYLCASSIKSARSGNTIYFGEGSWLTVV.

The chain recombines TRBV6-5 with TRBJ1-6; 7 bases agree with TRBD1. The CDR3 extends over 15 amino acids. The V gene's germline CDR1 is MNHEY and CDR2 SVGAGI. Trimming at V came to 7 bases and at J to 10 bases, leaving 13 bases not matched to a gene. CDR3 protein: CASIFGQARKSPLHF. The CDR3 nucleotides are TGTGCCAGCATCTTCGGACAGGCTAGGAAGTCACCCCTCCACTTT.

J is TRBJ2-1 and V is TRBV7-2; TRBD2 might be the D (6 bases). The CDR3 runs 15 residues. In germline, CDR1 is SGHTA, CDR2 FQGNSA. With 1 base removed from V and 5 bases from J, the gap between germline ends came to 12 bases. The CDR3 coding sequence is TGTGCCAGCAGCTTAGAAGGGCTAGCGAACAATGAGCAGTTCTTC. Translation gives CASSLEGLANNEQFF.

The chain recombines TRBV6-5 with TRBJ1-2, with D maybe TRBD1 (5 bases). This CDR3 comprises 15 residues. Trimming removed 5 bases at V and 0 bases at J, with 13 bases between. Looked up from germline, CDR1 is MNHEY and CDR2 is SVGAGI. The CDR3 sequence: CASSPDSFANYGYTF. The CDR3 DNA sequence: TGTGCCAGCAGTCCAGACAGTTTTGCTAACTATGGCTACACCTTC.

The chain combines TRBV7-2 with TRBJ1-1, with 7 nucleotides matching TRBD1. J lost 8 bases, V lost 2 bases, and 14 bases had no gene match. The CDR3 is 16 residues long. The germline CDR1 and CDR2 sequences are SGHTA and FQGNSA. The CDR3 loop reads CASSLNRGTASSEAFF. The CDR3 DNA follows: TGTGCCAGCAGCTTAAACCGGGGGACAGCTAGTTCCGAAGCTTTCTTT.

The chain couples TRBV19 to TRBJ1-2; perhaps TRBD1 as D (5 bases). Germline CDR1 reads LNHDA; CDR2 reads SQIVND (reference sequence). Trimming took 4 bases from V and 4 from J, leaving 16 bases between them. This CDR3 contains 15 residues. DNA for the CDR3: TGTGCCAGTAGTACTACAGGAGGAGGTAGCTATGGCTACACCTTC. Its translation is CASSTTGGGSYGYTF.